This T cell receptor (beta chain) is from a study of control samples from healthy donors and cancer patients. Some clones are missing from TCRdb's copy, which holds only in-frame ones; the method was immunoSEQ multiplex PCR. The sample consists of about 83,000 clones, 91% of them appearing once. The CDR3 runs to 15 residues. V lost 0 bases to trimming and J lost 3 bases, with 8 bases between them. The germline V gene encodes CDR1 WSHSY and CDR2 SAAADI. Sequencing was performed on blood. The chain uses TRBV10-2 and TRBJ2-2; unclear D gene. The source of this sequence is a man aged 45-60 years in good health. The CDR3 nucleotides read TGCGCCAGCAGTGAGTCGACGATTTACACCGGGGAGCTGTTTTTT. This encodes CASSESTIYTGELFF.